Reported below is one T cell receptor (beta chain). This table comes from immunoSEQ multiplex PCR, and its TCRdb copy is limited to in-frame clones, with some not included. The sample holds about 180,000 clones; about 88% are singletons and the top ten take approximately 2.3%. CDR3 length: 14 residues. V lost 4 bases to trimming and J lost 2 bases, with 11 bases between them. CDR1 and CDR2 from the germline V gene are MNHEY and SVGAGI. This sample was taken from a study of blood T cell repertoires in COVID-19. The receptor was derived from a woman aged 40 to 55 with acute COVID-19. This chain uses TRBV6-5 with TRBJ1-2; no clear D. Material: PBMCs or T cells enriched from blood (not recorded which). The CDR3 sequence is CASSSTAANYGYTF. CDR3 sequence (DNA): TGTGCCAGCAGTTCTACCGCGGCCAACTATGGCTACACCTTC.